This T cell receptor (beta chain) was identified in a study of beta chain features in type 1 diabetes. Expressed TCRB transcripts got sequenced, as all isolated RNA was reverse transcribed. Clones were sequenced by immunoSEQ multiplex PCR, and TCRdb holds only the in-frame ones, with some missing. The table has about 640,000 clones, around 11% seen once. The sample holds a few counts of this clone. The target antigen is unknown. Study-wide findings and caveats: There was a moderate but significant shortening of TCRB CDR3s in all four CD4+ subsets of Type 1 diabetes patients. Naive, central memory and regulatory TCRB repertoires appeared more similar among patients than healthy donors.

The CDR3 consists of 16 residues. The germline V gene has CDR1 LGHNA and CDR2 YSLEER. V was trimmed by 3 bases and J by 2 bases, leaving 17 bases between them. Sequenced material: naive CD4+ T cells from blood. The J gene is TRBJ2-7, the V gene TRBV4-3, with D perhaps being TRBD1 or TRBD2 (6 bases each). This clonotype was obtained from a man aged 25-45 years with type 1 diabetes. For the CDR3, the DNA is TGCGCCAGCAGCCAGGGGGGCCAGGGACCCCCCTACGAGCAGTACTTC. It codes for CASSQGGQGPPYEQYF.